The sequence of this TCR beta chain was determined in a study of blood T cell repertoires in COVID-19. Study as a whole: Acute and convalescent COVID-19 samples came from the United States, Italy and Spain. T cells, B-cell-depleted T cells, or PBMCs provided the cDNA or gDNA that served as material.

Original processing methods: Reference gene primer amplification gave nucleated cell count estimates. Repertoires were generated with immunoSEQ multiplex PCR, while TCRdb's copy carries only in-frame clones and drops some. V and J calls and clone size are those listed in that table; D and trimming were worked out from the DNA. The sample holds 200,000 or so clones, roughly 84% seen once. CDR1 is SGHTA and CDR2 is FQGNSA in the germline V gene. V lost 1 base to trimming and J lost 4 bases, with 11 bases between them. This CDR3 contains 15 residues. Sequencing was done on a sample of peripheral blood. The sequence was collected from a human donor in a cohort sampled during active COVID-19. V and J are TRBV7-2 and TRBJ2-1; D might be TRBD1 (5 bases). The CDR3 here is CASSLEVGQYNEQFF. CDR3 in DNA: TGTGCCAGCAGCTTAGAGGTGGGGCAGTACAATGAGCAGTTCTTC. Looking up the rest from reference TRBV7-2 and TRBJ2-1 gives the full variable domain: GAGVSQSPSNKVTEKGKDVELRCDPISGHTALYWYRQSLGQGLEFLIYFQGNSAPDKSGLPSDRFSAERTGGSVSTLTIQRTQQEDSAVYLCASSLEVGQYNEQFFGPGTRLTVL.